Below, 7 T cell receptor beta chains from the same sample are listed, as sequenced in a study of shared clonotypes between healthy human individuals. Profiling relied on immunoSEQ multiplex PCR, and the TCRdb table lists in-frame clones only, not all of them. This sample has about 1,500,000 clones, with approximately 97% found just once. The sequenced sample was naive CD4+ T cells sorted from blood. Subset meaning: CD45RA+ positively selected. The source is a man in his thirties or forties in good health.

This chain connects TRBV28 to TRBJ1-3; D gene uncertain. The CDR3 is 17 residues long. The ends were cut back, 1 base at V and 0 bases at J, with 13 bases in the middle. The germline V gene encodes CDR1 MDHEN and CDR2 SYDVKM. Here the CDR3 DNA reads TGTGCCAGCAGTTTATTTTGCAGGCCGAGCTCTGGAAACACCATATATTTT. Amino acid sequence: CASSLFCRPSSGNTIYF.

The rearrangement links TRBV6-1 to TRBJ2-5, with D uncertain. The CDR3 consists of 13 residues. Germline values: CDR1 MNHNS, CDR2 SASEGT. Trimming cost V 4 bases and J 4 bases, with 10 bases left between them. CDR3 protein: CASSAAGPETQYF. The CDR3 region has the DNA TGTGCCAGCAGTGCGGCAGGCCCAGAGACCCAGTACTTC.

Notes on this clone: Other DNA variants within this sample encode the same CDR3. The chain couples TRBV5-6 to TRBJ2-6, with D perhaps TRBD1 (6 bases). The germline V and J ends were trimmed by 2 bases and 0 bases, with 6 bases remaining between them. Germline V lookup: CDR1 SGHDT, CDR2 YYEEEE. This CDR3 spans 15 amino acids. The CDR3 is CASSLQGSGANVLTF. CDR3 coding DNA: TGTGCCAGCAGCTTACAGGGCTCTGGGGCCAACGTCCTGACTTTC.

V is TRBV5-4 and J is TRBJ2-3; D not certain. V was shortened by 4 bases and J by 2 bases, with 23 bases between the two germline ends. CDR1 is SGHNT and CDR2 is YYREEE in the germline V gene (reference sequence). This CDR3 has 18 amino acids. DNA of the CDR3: TGTGCCAGCAGCCTGGAGCCGGGCCGAGCTTCCGTCACAGATACGCAGTATTTT. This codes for CASSLEPGRASVTDTQYF.

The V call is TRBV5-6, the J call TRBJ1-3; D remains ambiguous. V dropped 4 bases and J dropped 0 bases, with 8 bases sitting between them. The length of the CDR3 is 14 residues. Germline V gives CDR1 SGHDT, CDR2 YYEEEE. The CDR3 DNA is TGTGCCAGCAGCACGGGTCCCTCTGGAAACACCATATATTTT. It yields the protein CASSTGPSGNTIYF.

The CDR3 sequence: CASSAFLDSQETQYF. DNA of the CDR3: TGTGCCAGCAGCGCCTTTCTAGACAGCCAAGAGACCCAGTACTTC. The gene calls are TRBV9 and TRBJ2-5, with D possibly matching TRBD1 (5 bases). Germline CDR1 reads SGDLS; CDR2 reads YYNGEE. The CDR3 spans 15 residues. Trimming cost V 3 bases and J 1 base, with 13 bases left between them. The variable domain in full, completed from reference TRBV9 and TRBJ2-5, reads DSGVTQTPKHLITATGQRVTLRCSPRSGDLSVYWYQQSLDQGLQFLIQYYNGEERAKGNILERFSAQQFPDLHSELNLSSLELGDSALYFCASSAFLDSQETQYFGPGTRLLVL.

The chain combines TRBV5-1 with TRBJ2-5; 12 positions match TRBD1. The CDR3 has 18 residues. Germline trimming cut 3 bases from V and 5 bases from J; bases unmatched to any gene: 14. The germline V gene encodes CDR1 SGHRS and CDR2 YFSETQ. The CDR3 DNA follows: TGCGCCAGCAGCTGGCCGGGACAGGGGGCTACGGGGTCGGAGACCCAGTACTTC. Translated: CASSWPGQGATGSETQYF.